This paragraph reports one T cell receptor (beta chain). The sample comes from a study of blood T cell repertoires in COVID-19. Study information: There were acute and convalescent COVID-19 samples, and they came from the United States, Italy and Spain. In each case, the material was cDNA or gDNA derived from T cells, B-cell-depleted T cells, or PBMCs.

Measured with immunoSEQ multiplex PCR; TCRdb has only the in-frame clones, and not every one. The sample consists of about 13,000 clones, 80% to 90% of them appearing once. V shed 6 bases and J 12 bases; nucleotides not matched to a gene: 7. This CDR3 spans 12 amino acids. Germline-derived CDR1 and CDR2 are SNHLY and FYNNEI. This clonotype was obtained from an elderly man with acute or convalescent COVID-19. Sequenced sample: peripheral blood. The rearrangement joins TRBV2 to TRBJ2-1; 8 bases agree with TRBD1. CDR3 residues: CASRKDGTGQFF. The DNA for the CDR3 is TGTGCCAGCAGAAAGGACGGGACAGGGCAGTTCTTC.